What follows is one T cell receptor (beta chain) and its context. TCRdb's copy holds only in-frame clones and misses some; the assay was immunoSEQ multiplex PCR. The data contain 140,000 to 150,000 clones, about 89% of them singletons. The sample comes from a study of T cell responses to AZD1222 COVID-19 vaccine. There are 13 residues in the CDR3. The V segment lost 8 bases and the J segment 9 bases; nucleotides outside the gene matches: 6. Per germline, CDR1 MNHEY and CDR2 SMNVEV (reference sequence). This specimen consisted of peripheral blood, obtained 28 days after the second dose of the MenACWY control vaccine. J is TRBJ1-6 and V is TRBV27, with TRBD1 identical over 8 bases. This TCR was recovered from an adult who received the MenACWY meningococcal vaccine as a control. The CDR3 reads CASGQGVLSPLHF. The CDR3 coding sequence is TGTGCCAGCGGACAGGGCGTACTTTCACCCCTCCACTTT.